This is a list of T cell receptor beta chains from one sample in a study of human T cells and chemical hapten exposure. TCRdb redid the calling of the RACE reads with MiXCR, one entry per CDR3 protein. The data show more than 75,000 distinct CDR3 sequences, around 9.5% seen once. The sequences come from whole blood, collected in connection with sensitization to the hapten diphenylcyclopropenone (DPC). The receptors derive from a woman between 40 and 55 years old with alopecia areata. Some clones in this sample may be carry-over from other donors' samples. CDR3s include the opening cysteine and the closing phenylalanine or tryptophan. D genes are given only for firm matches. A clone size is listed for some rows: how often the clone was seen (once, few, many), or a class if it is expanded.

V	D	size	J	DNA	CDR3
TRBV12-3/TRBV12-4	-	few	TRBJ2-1	TGTGCCAGCAGTTATCCGGGCAATGAGCAGTTCTTC	CASSYPGNEQFF
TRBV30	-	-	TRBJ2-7	TGTGCCTGGATGAGGCAGGCGACCTACGAGCAGTACTTC	CAWMRQATYEQYF
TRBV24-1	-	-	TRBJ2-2	TGTGCCGTACAGCGGACCGGGGAGCTGTTTTTT	CAVQRTGELFF
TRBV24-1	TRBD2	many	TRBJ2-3	TGTGCCACCAGTGATTGGACTAGCGGAAACACAGATACGCAGTATTTT	CATSDWTSGNTDTQYF
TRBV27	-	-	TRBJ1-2	TGTGCCAGCAGTTTAGGTGGGGCCTATGGCTACACCTTC	CASSLGGAYGYTF
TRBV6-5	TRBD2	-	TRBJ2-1	TGTGCCAGCAGGGTAGCGGGGGGGCCTAATGAGCAGTTCTTC	CASRVAGGPNEQFF
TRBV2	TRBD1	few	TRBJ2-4	TGTGCCAGCAGCTACCCGACAGGGTACAAAAACATTCAGTACTTC	CASSYPTGYKNIQYF
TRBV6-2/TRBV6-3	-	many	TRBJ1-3	TGTGCCAGCAGTGAATCAGGCGGCTCTGGAAACACCATATATTTT	CASSESGGSGNTIYF
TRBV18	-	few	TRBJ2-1	TGTGCCAGCTCAATTCTCCTGGGGCCCTACAATGAGCAGTTCTTC	CASSILLGPYNEQFF
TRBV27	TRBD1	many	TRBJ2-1	TGTGCCAGCAGTTCCAGGGGGCCCTACAATGAGCAGTTCTTC	CASSSRGPYNEQFF
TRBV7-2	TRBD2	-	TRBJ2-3	TGTGCCAGCAGCTCCAGCGGGGGGGTGGATACGCAGTATTTT	CASSSSGGVDTQYF
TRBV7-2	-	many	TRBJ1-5	TGTGCCAGCAGCTTATGGTCGAATCAGCCCCAGCATTTT	CASSLWSNQPQHF
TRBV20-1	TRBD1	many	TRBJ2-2	TGCAGTGCTAGAGTGACTCCGGGACAGGAGAACACCGGGGAGCTGTTTTTT	CSARVTPGQENTGELFF
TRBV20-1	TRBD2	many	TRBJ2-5	TGCAGTGCCCCCCCCTACGCGGGGCCGGGAGGGACCCAGTACTTC	CSAPPYAGPGGTQYF
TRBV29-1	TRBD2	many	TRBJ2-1	TGCAGCGTACCTATACTAGCGGGGGGGCCCTCTGAGCAGTTCTTC	CSVPILAGGPSEQFF
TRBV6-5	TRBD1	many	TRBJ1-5	TGTGCCACCGCAACCGGGACAGGAGGCAGCAATCAGCCCCAGCATTTT	CATATGTGGSNQPQHF
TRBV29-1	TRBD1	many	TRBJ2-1	TGCAGCGTTAGGGGACAGGGGGCGAATGAGCAGTTCTTC	CSVRGQGANEQFF
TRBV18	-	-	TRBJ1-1	TGTGCCAGCACCCCTCACGAACAGGCGGAAGCTTTCTTT	CASTPHEQAEAFF
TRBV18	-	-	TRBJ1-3	TGTGCCAGCTCATTCGACAGCAACTCTGGAAACACCATATATTTT	CASSFDSNSGNTIYF
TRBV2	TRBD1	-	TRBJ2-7	TGTGCCAGCAGATACCTCGGGACAGGATACGAGCAGTACTTC	CASRYLGTGYEQYF
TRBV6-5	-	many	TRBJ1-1	TGTGCCAGCAGTTCCGCGGACAGCGGGAGCACTGAAGCTTTCTTT	CASSSADSGSTEAFF
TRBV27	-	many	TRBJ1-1	TGTGCCAGCAATTCGAGGGGCATCCTCCCCACTGAAGCTTTCTTT	CASNSRGILPTEAFF
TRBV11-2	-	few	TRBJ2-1	TGTGCCAGCAGCTTCCACGCTAGCACCTCAAATGAGCAGTTCTTC	CASSFHASTSNEQFF
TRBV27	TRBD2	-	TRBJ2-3	TGTGCCAGCAGGCAACCCACCGCGGGGGCAGATACGCAGTATTTT	CASRQPTAGADTQYF
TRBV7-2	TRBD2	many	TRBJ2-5	TGTGCCAGCACAATAATCGGGGGGGAAGAGACCCAGTACTTC	CASTIIGGEETQYF
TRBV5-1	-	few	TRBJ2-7	TGCGCCAGCAGCTTGGTTGGAGCGGCCTACGAGCAGTACTTC	CASSLVGAAYEQYF
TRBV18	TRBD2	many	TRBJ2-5	TGTGCCAGCTCACCACCGGGACTAGCGGGAGAGACCCAGTACTTC	CASSPPGLAGETQYF